This TCR beta chain comes out of a study of metastatic and nonmetastatic thyroid tumors. The wider study: The authors compared repertoires across blood and tumor or nodule tissue from malignant and benign thyroid patients.

CDR1 DFQATT and CDR2 SNEGSKA come from the germline V gene (reference sequence). CDR3 length equals 13 residues. V was trimmed by 5 bases and J by 3 bases, leaving 13 bases between them. TCRdb re-called clones via MiXCR from the PCR reads. The table lists around 89,000 clones, 14% to 15% of them singletons. Nobody among the patients had been given any treatment before thyroid surgery. Sequenced: blood. This receptor was taken from a female donor with papillary thyroid cancer or a benign thyroid nodule (not recorded which). Some clones in this sample may be carry-over from other donors' samples. The rearrangement uses TRBV20-1 and TRBJ1-1, with no clear D. The CDR3 spells CSARCSRDTEAFF. The CDR3 DNA is TGCAGTGCTCGATGCAGCCGAGACACTGAAGCTTTCTTT.